This T cell receptor beta chain comes out of a study of T cell responses to AZD1222 COVID-19 vaccine (dated by TCRdb to the early 2020s). The study in broad terms: AZD1222 recipients whose second dose came at about 4 weeks and those whose second dose came at about 12 weeks were combined into one group, since spike-specific TCR depth and breadth did not differ between the two schedules. Trial participants were enrolled by age into subgroups of 18-55, 56-69 and 70-plus years, and around 150, 29 and 61 TCR-sequenced participants, respectively, were included in these subgroups. A total of about 250 trial participants underwent TCR sequencing, of whom about 200 had received two doses of AZD1222 and roughly 26 had received two doses of the MenACWY control vaccine. Broader findings and caveats from the paper: Because no samples from the day 14 peak response were available, repertoires could be characterized only after the peak T cell response. A significant rise in spike-specific TCR breadth and depth was observed after two AZD1222 doses relative to day 0 and relative to MenACWY recipients. Conclusions about previously exposed vaccinees are limited because only a handful of AZD1222 recipients were SARS-CoV-2 seropositive at baseline. In the small 56-69-year group, the increase in depth fell short of significance, most likely because of low power. Vaccine-associated CD4 TCRs spanned the whole spike protein, with dominant responses in regions 160-218 and 743-854. Participants were mostly white British, with more females than males. The authors suggested clonal diversity may have been underestimated. Nearly half of unique spike-specific TCRs reportedly recognized epitopes outside regions mutated in the B.1.351 and B.1.1.7 variants.

The CDR3 regions of human TCRbeta chains were analyzed by immunosequencing. Regarding the original processing steps: Repertoire TCRs were checked for matches against a reference library of SARS-CoV-2-specific TCRs that had been generated using the MIRA antigen-specificity platform. Breadth was defined as the fraction of unique TCRs that were SARS-CoV-2-associated. Depth was defined as the fraction of total T cells that were SARS-CoV-2-associated. Each spike-specific TCR was assigned to its reactive spike region and to a CD4 or CD8 class using the MIRA data. Log10-transformed breadth and depth values were compared by one-way ANOVA with Sidak's multiple comparisons tests. Held by TCRdb, this immuneACCESS table contains in-frame sequences only and omits some clones. Under half of the omission traces to an unresolved V gene where checked; the cause of the rest is unknown. Clone size and V and J calls were adopted from that table, with D and trimming inferred from the DNA. A total of 80,000 to 95,000 clones appear in this sample, about 72% of them only once. The ten largest clones capture roughly 21% of the sample.

Sample time point, as interpreted from the label and publication: baseline before first vaccination. Samples from vaccinated people were obtained from the UK trials COV001 and COV002, which included a single-blind randomized controlled phase 2/3 trial of AZD1222 (ChAdOx1 nCoV-19) in healthy adults. Trial participant PBMC samples were collected at day 0 and day 28 after the second dose for TCRbeta chain sequencing. This clone was detected only a few times. Its recognized antigen is unknown. Per-base quality was not reported, and no clone a single base away is much larger than it. CDR1 and CDR2 are drawn from the germline V gene (reference sequence): LNHDA, SQIVND. The CDR3 runs 15 residues from the cysteine to the phenylalanine. Here the CDR3 DNA is all that survives: 45 bases in frame from base 1. For this chain, trimming is 4 bases at the V end and 7 bases at the J end, and the number of junction bases without a gene match is 6.

The sequence is built from TRBV19 and TRBJ2-2, with 10 bases aligning to TRBD2. Here the sequenced sample was peripheral blood, taken on day 0 of AZD1222 vaccination. This clonotype was sampled from an adult in good health. Read as DNA, the sequence is TGTGCCAGTAGTACTAGCGGGAGCTTTGGCGGGGAGCTGTTTTTT. Translation gives CASSTSGSFGGELFF.